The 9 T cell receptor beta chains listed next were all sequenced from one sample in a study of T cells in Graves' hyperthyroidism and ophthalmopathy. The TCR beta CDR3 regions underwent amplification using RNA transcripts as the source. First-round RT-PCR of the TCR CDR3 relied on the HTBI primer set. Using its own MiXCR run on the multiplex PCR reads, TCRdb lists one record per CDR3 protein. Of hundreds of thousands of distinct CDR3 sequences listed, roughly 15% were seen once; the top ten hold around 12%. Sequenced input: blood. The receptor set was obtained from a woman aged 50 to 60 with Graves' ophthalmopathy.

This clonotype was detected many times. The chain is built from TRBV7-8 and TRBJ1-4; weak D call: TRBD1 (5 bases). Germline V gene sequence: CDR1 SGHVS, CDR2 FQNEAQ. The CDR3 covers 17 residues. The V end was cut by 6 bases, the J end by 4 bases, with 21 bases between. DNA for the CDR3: TGTGCCAGCAGGCTAGGGGAGTGGGGCCGAAGTAATGAAAAACTGTTTTTT. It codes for CASRLGEWGRSNEKLFF.

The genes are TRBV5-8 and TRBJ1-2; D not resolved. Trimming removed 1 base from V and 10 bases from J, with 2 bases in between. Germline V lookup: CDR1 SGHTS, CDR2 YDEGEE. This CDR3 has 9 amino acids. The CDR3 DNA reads TGTGCCAGCAGCTTGTTCTACACCTTC. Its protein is CASSLFYTF.

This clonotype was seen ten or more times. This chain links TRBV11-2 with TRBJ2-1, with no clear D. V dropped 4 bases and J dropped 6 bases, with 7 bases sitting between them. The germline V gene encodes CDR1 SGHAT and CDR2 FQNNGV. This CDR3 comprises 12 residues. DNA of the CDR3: TGTGCCAGCAGCTGGGCCTTCAATGAGCAGTTCTTC. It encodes CASSWAFNEQFF.

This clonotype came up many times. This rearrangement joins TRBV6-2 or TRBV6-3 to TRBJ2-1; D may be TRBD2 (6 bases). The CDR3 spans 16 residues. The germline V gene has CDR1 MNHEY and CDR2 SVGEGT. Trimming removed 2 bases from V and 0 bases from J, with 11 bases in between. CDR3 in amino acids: CASSYPTSRSYNEQFF. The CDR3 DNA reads TGTGCCAGCAGTTACCCAACTAGCCGCTCCTACAATGAGCAGTTCTTC.

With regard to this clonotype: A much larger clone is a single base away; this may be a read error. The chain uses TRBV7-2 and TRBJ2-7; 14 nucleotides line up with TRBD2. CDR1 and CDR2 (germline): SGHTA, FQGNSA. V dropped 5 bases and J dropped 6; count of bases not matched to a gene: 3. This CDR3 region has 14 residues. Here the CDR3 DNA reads TGTGCCAGCAGCACCGGGACTAGCGGGAGCGAGCAGTACTTC. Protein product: CASSTGTSGSEQYF.

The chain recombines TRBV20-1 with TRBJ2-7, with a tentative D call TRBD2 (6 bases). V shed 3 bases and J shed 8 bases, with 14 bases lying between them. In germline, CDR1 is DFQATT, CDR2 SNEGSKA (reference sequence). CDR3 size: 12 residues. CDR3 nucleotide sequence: TGCAGTGCTAGGGGACTCCTATACAAGCAGTACTTC. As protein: CSARGLLYKQYF.

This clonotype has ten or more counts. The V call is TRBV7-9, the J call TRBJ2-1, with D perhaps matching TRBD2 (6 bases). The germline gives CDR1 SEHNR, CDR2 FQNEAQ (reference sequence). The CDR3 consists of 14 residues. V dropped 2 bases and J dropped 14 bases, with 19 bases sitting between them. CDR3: CASSLSGGNSLEFF. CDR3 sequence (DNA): TGTGCCAGCAGCTTAAGCGGCGGGAATAGTTTGGAGTTCTTC.

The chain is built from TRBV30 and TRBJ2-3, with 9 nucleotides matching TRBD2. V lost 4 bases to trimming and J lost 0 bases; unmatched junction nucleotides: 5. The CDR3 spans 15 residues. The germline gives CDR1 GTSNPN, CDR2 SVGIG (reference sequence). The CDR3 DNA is TGTGCCTGGACCGGACTAGCGAAGAGCACAGATACGCAGTATTTT. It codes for CAWTGLAKSTDTQYF.

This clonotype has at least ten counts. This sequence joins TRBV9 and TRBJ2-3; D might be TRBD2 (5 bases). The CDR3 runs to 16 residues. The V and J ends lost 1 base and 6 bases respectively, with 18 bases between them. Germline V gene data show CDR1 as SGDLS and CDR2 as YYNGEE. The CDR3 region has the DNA TGTGCCAGCAGCGTAATCGCGGGTGGCGCATTTGATACGCAGTATTTT. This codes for CASSVIAGGAFDTQYF.